What follows are 3 T cell receptor beta chains derived from one specimen sequenced in a study of T cells in Graves' hyperthyroidism and ophthalmopathy. TCR beta CDR3 regions were amplified from RNA. HTBI primers were used for first-round RT-PCR of the TCR CDR3. A single record per CDR3 protein comes from TCRdb applying MiXCR to the multiplex PCR reads. Altogether a few hundred thousand distinct CDR3 sequences are present, around 43% being singletons, with the ten largest covering about 43%. The sample taken for sequencing was peripheral blood or thyroid tissue (not recorded which). The receptors were gathered from an adult woman with Graves' disease, either hyperthyroidism or ophthalmopathy (not recorded which).

This clonotype was seen many times. This rearrangement joins TRBV7-9 to TRBJ2-7; D is tentatively TRBD1 or TRBD2 (5 bases each). CDR1 and CDR2 from the germline V gene are SEHNR and FQNEAQ (reference sequence). The CDR3 contains 14 residues. Trimming removed 5 bases from V and 2 bases from J, with 13 bases in between. The CDR3 DNA reads TGTGCCAGCAGCCGCCCCGGGGCCACCTACGAGCAGTACTTC. This encodes CASSRPGATYEQYF.

V usage is TRBV10-3 and J usage is TRBJ2-5, with TRBD1 as a possible D gene (5 bases). The CDR3 has 11 residues. CDR1 ENHRY and CDR2 SYGVKD come from the germline V gene. Trimming took 4 bases from V and 7 from J, leaving 7 bases between them. The CDR3 is CAISAQGTQYF. The CDR3 nucleotides read TGTGCCATCAGTGCGCAGGGGACCCAGTACTTC.

The chain combines TRBV20-1 with TRBJ1-5; D unresolved. The length of the CDR3 is 13 residues. The V end was cut by 6 bases, the J end by 7 bases, with 16 bases between. CDR1 and CDR2 from the germline V gene are DFQATT and SNEGSKA (reference sequence). The CDR3 is CSAPGPSRQPQHF. Here the CDR3 DNA reads TGCAGTGCCCCCGGGCCCTCGAGACAGCCCCAGCATTTT.